This record concerns one T cell receptor (beta chain) sequence. Repertoires were generated with immunoSEQ multiplex PCR, while TCRdb's copy carries only in-frame clones and drops some. The sample has around 15,000 clones, 94% seen once; the top ten hold around 0.2%. The data were taken from a study of blood T cell dynamics during melanoma immunotherapy. The CDR3 is 14 amino acids. Trimming stripped 6 bases from V and 0 bases from J, with 11 bases between. The germline V gene encodes CDR1 MDHEN and CDR2 SYDVKM. Time point indicated: week 3, after first cycle of checkpoint inhibitor. The input for sequencing was effector memory CD8+ T cells from blood, taken from a patient treated with checkpoint blockade. The rearrangement joins TRBV28 to TRBJ1-2, with D perhaps matching TRBD1 (6 bases). This sequence originates from a human donor with melanoma. CDR3 DNA sequence: TGTGCCAGCAGCGACAGGCTGGCTAACTATGGCTACACCTTC. Protein: CASSDRLANYGYTF.